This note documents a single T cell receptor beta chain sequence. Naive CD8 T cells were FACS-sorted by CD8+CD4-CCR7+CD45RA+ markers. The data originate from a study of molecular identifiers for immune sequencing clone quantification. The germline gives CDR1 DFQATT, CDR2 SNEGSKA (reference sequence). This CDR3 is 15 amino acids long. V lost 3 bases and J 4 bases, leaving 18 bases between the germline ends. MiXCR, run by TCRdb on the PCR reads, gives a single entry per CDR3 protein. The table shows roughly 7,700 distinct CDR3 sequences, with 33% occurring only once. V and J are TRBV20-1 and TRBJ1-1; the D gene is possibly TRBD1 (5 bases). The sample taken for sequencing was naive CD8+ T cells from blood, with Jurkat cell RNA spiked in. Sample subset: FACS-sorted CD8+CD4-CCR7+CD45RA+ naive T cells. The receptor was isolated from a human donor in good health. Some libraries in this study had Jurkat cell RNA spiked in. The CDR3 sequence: CSASGALTEITEAFF. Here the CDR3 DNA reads TGCAGTGCTAGTGGGGCCCTGACAGAGATCACTGAAGCTTTCTTT.